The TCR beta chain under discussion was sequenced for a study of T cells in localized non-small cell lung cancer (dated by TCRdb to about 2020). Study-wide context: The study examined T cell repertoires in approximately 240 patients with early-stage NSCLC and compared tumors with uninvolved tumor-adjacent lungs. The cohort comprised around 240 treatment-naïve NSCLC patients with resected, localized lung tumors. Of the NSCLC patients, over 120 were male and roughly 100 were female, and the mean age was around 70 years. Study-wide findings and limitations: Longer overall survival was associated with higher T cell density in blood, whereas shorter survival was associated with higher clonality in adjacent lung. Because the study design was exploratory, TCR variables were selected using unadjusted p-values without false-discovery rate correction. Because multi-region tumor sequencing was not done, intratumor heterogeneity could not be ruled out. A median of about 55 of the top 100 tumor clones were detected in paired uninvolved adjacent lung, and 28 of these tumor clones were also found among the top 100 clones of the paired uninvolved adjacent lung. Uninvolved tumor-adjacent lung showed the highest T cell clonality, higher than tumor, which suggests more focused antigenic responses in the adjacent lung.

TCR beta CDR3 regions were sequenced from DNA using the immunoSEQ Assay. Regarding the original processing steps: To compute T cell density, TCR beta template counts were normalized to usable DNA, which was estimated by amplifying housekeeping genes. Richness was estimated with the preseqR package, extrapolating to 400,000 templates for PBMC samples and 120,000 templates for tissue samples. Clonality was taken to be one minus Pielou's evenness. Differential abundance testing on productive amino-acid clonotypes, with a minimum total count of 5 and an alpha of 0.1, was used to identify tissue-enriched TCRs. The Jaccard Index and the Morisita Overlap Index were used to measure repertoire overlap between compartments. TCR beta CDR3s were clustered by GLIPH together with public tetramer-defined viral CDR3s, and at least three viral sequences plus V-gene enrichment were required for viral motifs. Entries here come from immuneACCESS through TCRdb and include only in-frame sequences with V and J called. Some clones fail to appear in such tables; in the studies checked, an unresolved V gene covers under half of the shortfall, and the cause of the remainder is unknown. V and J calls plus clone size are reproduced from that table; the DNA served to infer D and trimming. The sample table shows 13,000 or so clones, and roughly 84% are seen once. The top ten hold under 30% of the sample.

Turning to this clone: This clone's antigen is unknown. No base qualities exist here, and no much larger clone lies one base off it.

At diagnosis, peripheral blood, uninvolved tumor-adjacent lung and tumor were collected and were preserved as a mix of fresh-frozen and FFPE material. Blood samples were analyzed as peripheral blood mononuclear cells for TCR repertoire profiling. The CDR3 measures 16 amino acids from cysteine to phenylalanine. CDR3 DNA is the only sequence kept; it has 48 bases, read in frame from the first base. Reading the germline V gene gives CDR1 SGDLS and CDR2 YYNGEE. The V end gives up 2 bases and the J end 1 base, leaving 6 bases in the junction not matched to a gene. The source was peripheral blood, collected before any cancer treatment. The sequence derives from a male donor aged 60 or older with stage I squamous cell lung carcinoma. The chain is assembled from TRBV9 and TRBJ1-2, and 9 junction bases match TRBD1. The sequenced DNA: TGTGCCAGCAGCGTGGAGGACAGGGGCCTTAACTATGGCTACACCTTC. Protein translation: CASSVEDRGLNYGYTF.